The next 6 T cell receptor beta chains were all read from a single sample in a study of cytomegalovirus exposure and HLA in healthy donors. 13 Jbeta primers and 60 Vbeta primers were used for the PCR. The protocol was immunoSEQ multiplex PCR, while the TCRdb copy is restricted to in-frame clones and leaves out a portion. Counted here are 150,000 to 200,000 clones, approximately 81% occurring once; the ten biggest clones make up 2.2%. The sequenced sample consisted of PBMCs. These receptors all come from a woman in her 30s in good health and CMV-seronegative.

In regard to this clone: Within the sample, other DNA sequences also encode this same CDR3. The chain employs TRBV27 and TRBJ2-2, with TRBD1 as a possible D gene (5 bases). The CDR3 loop spans 12 amino acids. The germline V and J ends were trimmed by 5 bases and 5 bases, with 6 bases remaining between them. The V gene's germline CDR1 is MNHEY and CDR2 SMNVEV (reference sequence). The CDR3 sequence: CASSPGTGELFF. In DNA form, the CDR3 reads TGTGCCAGCAGTCCAGGGACCGGGGAGCTGTTTTTT.

The chain links TRBV19 to TRBJ2-5; a weak D match, TRBD1 (6 bases). V lost 3 bases to trimming and J lost 2 bases, with 13 bases between them. Germline loops: CDR1 LNHDA, CDR2 SQIVND (reference sequence). CDR3 length: 15 residues. DNA of the CDR3: TGTGCCAGTAGTATCTGGGGGCAGGGTCAAGAGACCCAGTACTTC. Its protein is CASSIWGQGQETQYF. Using reference TRBV19 and TRBJ2-5 for the parts outside the CDR3, the full variable domain is DGGITQSPKYLFRKEGQNVTLSCEQNLNHDAMYWYRQDPGQGLRLIYYSQIVNDFQKGDIAEGYSVSREKKESFPLTVTSAQKNPTAFYLCASSIWGQGQETQYFGPGTRLLVL.

This chain connects TRBV9 to TRBJ1-4, with D possibly TRBD1 on 5 matching bases. Deletions cut 4 bases from V and 8 bases from J, with 18 bases between. This CDR3 is built from 15 residues. CDR1 and CDR2 (germline): SGDLS, YYNGEE. The CDR3 here is CASSPAPRAGEKLFF. CDR3 DNA: TGTGCCAGCAGCCCGGCGCCCAGGGCTGGAGAAAAACTGTTTTTT.

V is TRBV7-2 and J is TRBJ2-6; D gene ambiguous. The CDR3 runs 15 residues. Trimming took off 3 bases at V and 0 bases at J, with 6 bases between the two ends. The germline V gene has CDR1 SGHTA and CDR2 FQGNSA. The CDR3 bases are TGTGCCAGCAGCTTCTCAGGCTCTGGGGCCAACGTCCTGACTTTC. Its protein product is CASSFSGSGANVLTF.

The chain has TRBV29-1 and TRBJ2-3; 10 bases are shared with TRBD2. J was trimmed by 4 bases and V by 3 bases; bases with no gene match: 13. Looked up from germline, CDR1 is SQVTM and CDR2 is ANQGSEA. This CDR3 has 17 residues. In nucleotides, the CDR3 is TGCAGCGTTGATGGATTAGCGGGAGGCCTTGATGCAGATACGCAGTATTTT. Its protein is CSVDGLAGGLDADTQYF.

The rearrangement joins TRBV5-4 to TRBJ1-2; 7 bases fit TRBD1. Trimming took 0 bases from V and 4 from J; bases not matched to a gene: 0. Germline V gene sequence: CDR1 SGHNT, CDR2 YYREEE (reference sequence). The CDR3 length is 13 residues. The CDR3 region has the DNA TGTGCCAGCAGCTTGGCAGGGGGCTATGGCTACACCTTC. Encoded protein: CASSLAGGYGYTF.